The T cell receptor beta chain under discussion was sequenced for a study of OX40 agonist ivuxolimab in advanced cancers. Study-wide findings and caveats: Some nonresponders also had low normalized T-cell clonal expansion. CD4+ T cells averaged fewer expanded clones than CD8+ T cells.

As to this clone: The antigen remains undetermined.

Some clones are missing from TCRdb's copy, which holds only in-frame ones; the method was immunoSEQ multiplex PCR. Among 45,000 to 65,000 clones listed, almost 90% were seen once. Patients who had autoimmune disease history or got systemic immunosuppression were left out. Sampling of blood occurred at baseline, cycle 4 day 1, and cycle 7 day 1. This TCR derives from an adult with an advanced solid tumor such as melanoma, head and neck, liver or kidney cancer. The source was CD4+ or CD8+ T cells sorted from blood, collected in a trial of the OX40 agonist ivuxolimab.

The CDR3 region has the DNA TGCAGCGGAAGACAGCGCGGGAGTATGCAGACCCAGTACTTC. Its translation: CSGRQRGSMQTQYF. The chain employs TRBV29-1 and TRBJ2-5; 7 nucleotides align to TRBD2. CDR1 is SQVTM, CDR2 ANQGSEA, per germline. The length of the CDR3 is 14 residues. After removal of 7 bases from V and 6 bases from J, the junction contained 14 bases not matched to a gene.